The clone carrying this T cell receptor (beta chain) was detected a few times. Its antigen is undetermined. TCRB transcripts that were expressed got sequenced, as all of the isolated RNA had been reverse transcribed. Assay used: immunoSEQ multiplex PCR; TCRdb lists only in-frame clones, some missing. The sample holds nearly 250,000 clones, roughly an eighth seen once. Sorting with CD45RO/CCR7/CD25/CD127/CD95/CD27 yielded naive, central memory, regulatory and stem-like memory CD4+ cells. This specimen comes from a study of beta chain features in type 1 diabetes. Study results and caveats: Patients' naive, central memory and Treg TCRB repertoires seemed closer to one another than those of healthy donors.

Germline assignment: CDR1 LGHNA and CDR2 YNFKEQ. The CDR3 is made up of 15 amino acids. J was trimmed by 6 bases and V by 2 bases; bases with no gene match: 6. The gene calls are TRBV4-2 and TRBJ2-1, with 8 bases lining up with TRBD2. The receptor was derived from a woman aged 35 to 49 in good health. Material for sequencing was naive CD4+ T cells from blood. The CDR3 loop is CASSQLGGGTNEQFF. The CDR3 coding sequence is TGTGCCAGCAGCCAACTCGGGGGGGGGACCAATGAGCAGTTCTTC.